These 3 T cell receptor beta chains share one sample of origin, sequenced in a study of monozygotic twins with cystic fibrosis (dated by TCRdb to the early 2020s). Library prep was done by the immunoSEQ multiplex PCR assay. TCRdb limited this immuneACCESS table to in-frame rearrangements with V and J called. A share of clones is missing; checked studies link under half to unresolved V genes, and the rest is unexplained. Across this sample there are about 16,000 clones, with roughly 96% seen only once. About 0.6% of the sample belongs to the ten largest clones. Material for sequencing was blood. The receptor source for this set is a girl aged 2-10 years with cystic fibrosis.

CDR3 in amino acids: CASSLTLNTEAFF. The CDR3 bases are TGTGCCAGCAGTTTGACCCTGAACACTGAAGCTTTCTTT. The genes are TRBV27 and TRBJ1-1, with D unclear. The CDR3 runs 13 residues. Germline CDR1 and CDR2: MNHEY and SMNVEV (reference sequence). Trimming removed 3 bases at V and 0 bases at J, with 5 bases between.

This clone was counted once. This sequence joins TRBV9 and TRBJ1-6; 8 nucleotides match TRBD1. This CDR3 region has 15 residues. With 3 bases clipped from V and 9 bases from J, the junction kept 8 bases outside the gene matches. CDR1 SGDLS and CDR2 YYNGEE come from the germline V gene. The CDR3 spells CASSARTGKGSPLHF. As DNA, the CDR3 is TGTGCCAGCAGCGCAAGGACAGGGAAAGGTTCACCCCTCCACTTT. Full variable domain (missing parts from reference TRBV9 and TRBJ1-6): DSGVTQTPKHLITATGQRVTLRCSPRSGDLSVYWYQQSLDQGLQFLIQYYNGEERAKGNILERFSAQQFPDLHSELNLSSLELGDSALYFCASSARTGKGSPLHFGNGTRLTVT.

This sequence joins TRBV20-1 and TRBJ2-1, with D unclear. V was cut by 3 bases and J by 8 bases, with 5 bases left in between. Germline loops: CDR1 DFQATT, CDR2 SNEGSKA (reference sequence). This CDR3 is built from 10 residues. CDR3 residues: CSASEDEQFF. The CDR3, as DNA: TGCAGTGCTAGTGAGGATGAGCAGTTCTTC.